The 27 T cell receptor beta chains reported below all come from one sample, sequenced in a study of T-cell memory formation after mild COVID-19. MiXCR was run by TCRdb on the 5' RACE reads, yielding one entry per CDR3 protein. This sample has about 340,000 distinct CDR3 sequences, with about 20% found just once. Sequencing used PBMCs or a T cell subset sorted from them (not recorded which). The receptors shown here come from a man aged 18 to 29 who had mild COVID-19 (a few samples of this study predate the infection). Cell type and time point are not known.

The CDR3 nucleotides read TGTGCCAGCACTGGCCCCTCCTACGAGCAGTACTTC. Translating it yields CASTGPSYEQYF. V gene TRBV7-9 combines with J gene TRBJ2-7; D unresolved. Trimming removed 7 bases from V and 0 bases from J, with 7 bases in between. This CDR3 has 12 amino acids. The germline gives CDR1 SEHNR, CDR2 FQNEAQ (reference sequence). Drawing the rest from reference TRBV7-9 and TRBJ2-7, the complete variable domain is DTGVSQNPRHKITKRGQNVTFRCDPISEHNRLYWYRQTLGQGPEFLTYFQNEAQLEKSRLLSDRFSAERPKGSFSTLEIQRTEQGDSAMYLCASTGPSYEQYFGPGTRLTVT.

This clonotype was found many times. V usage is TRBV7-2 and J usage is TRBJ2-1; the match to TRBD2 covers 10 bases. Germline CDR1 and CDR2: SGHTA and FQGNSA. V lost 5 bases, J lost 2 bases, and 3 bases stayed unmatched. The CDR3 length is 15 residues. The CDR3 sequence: CASSQLAGAYNEQFF. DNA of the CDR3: TGTGCCAGCAGCCAGCTAGCGGGGGCCTACAATGAGCAGTTCTTC.

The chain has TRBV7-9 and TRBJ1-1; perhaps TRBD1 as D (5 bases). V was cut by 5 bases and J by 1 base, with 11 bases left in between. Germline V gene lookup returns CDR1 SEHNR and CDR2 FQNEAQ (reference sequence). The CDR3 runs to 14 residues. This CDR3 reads CASSPGRANTEAFF. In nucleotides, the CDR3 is TGTGCCAGCAGCCCGGGACGGGCGAACACTGAAGCTTTCTTT.

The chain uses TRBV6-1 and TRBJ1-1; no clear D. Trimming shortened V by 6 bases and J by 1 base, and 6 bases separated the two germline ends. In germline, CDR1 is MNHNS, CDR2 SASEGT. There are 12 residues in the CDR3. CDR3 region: CASRGRNTEAFF. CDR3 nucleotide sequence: TGTGCCAGCAGAGGCAGGAACACTGAAGCTTTCTTT.

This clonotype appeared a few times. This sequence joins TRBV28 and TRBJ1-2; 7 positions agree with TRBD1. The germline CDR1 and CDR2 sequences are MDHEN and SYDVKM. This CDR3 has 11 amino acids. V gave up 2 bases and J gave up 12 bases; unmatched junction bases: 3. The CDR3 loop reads CASSLGTANTF. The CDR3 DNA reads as TGTGCCAGCAGTTTAGGGACAGCCAACACCTTC.

CDR3 DNA: TGTGCCGGCACGATACAGGGCACAGATACGCAGTATTTT. Translating it yields CAGTIQGTDTQYF. The chain combines TRBV7-9 with TRBJ2-3; a weak D match, TRBD1 (5 bases). Looked up from germline, CDR1 is SEHNR and CDR2 is FQNEAQ (reference sequence). V lost 11 bases and J lost 1, with 13 bases in between. This CDR3 comprises 13 residues.

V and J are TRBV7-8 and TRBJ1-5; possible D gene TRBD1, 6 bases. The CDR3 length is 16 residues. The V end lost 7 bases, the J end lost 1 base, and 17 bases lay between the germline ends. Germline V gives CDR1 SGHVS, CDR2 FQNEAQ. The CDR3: CASTPGGQTSNQPQHF. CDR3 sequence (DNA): TGTGCCAGCACCCCTGGGGGGCAGACGAGCAATCAGCCCCAGCATTTT.

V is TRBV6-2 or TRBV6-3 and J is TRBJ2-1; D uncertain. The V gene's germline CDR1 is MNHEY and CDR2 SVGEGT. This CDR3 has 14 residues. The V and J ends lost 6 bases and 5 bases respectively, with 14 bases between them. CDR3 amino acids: CASSGDQSNNEQFF. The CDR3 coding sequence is TGTGCCAGCAGCGGCGATCAGTCCAACAATGAGCAGTTCTTC.

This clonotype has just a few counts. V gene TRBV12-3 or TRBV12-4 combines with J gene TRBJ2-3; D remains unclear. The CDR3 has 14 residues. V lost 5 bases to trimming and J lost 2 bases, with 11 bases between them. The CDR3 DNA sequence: TGTGCCAGCAGTCGTCAGGAGTCCACAGATACGCAGTATTTT. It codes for CASSRQESTDTQYF.

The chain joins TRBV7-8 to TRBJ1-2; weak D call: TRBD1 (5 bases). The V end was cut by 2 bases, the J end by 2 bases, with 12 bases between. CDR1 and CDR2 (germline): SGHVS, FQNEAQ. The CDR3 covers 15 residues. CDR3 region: CASSLSGAGNYGYTF. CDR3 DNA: TGTGCCAGCAGCTTATCGGGTGCAGGGAACTATGGCTACACCTTC.

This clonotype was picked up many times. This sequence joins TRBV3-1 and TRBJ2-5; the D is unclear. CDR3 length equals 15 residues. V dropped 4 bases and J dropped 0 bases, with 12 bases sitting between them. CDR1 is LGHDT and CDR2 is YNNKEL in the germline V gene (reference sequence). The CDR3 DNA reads TGTGCCAGCAGCCCGTTGGCGAGGTACCAAGAGACCCAGTACTTC. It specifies CASSPLARYQETQYF.

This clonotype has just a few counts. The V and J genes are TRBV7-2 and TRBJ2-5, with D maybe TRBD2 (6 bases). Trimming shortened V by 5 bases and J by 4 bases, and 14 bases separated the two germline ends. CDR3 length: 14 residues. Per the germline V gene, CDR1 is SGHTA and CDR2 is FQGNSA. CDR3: CASSVQSGGETQYF. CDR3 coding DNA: TGTGCCAGCAGCGTCCAGTCCGGGGGAGAGACCCAGTACTTC.

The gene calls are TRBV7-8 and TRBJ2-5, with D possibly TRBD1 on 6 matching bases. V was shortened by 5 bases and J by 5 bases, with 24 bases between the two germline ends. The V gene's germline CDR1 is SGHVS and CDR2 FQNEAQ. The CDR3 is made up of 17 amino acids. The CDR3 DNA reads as TGTGCCAGCAGCCCCACGTATCCAGGGGCGGATCGTGAGACCCAGTACTTC. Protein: CASSPTYPGADRETQYF. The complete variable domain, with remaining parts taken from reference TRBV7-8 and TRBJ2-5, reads GAGVSQSPRYKVAKRGQDVALRCDPISGHVSLFWYQQALGQGPEFLTYFQNEAQLDKSGLPSDRFFAERPEGSVSTLKIQRTQQEDSAVYLCASSPTYPGADRETQYFGPGTRLLVL.

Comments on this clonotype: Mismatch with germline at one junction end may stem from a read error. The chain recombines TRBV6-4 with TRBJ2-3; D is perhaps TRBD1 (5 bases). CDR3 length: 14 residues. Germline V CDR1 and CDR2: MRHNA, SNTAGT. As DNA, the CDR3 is TGTACCAGCAGCCCCGACAGCGCCACAGATACGCAGTATTTT. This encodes CTSSPDSATDTQYF.

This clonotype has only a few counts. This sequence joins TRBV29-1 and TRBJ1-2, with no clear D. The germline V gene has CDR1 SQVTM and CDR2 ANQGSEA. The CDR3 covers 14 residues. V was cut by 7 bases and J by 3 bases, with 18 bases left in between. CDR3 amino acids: CSAAGRQEDYGYTF. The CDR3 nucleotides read TGCAGCGCAGCCGGTAGGCAGGAGGACTATGGCTACACCTTC. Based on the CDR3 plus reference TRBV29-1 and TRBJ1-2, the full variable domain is SAVISQKPSRDICQRGTSLTIQCQVDSQVTMMFWYRQQPGQSLTLIATANQGSEATYESGFVIDKFPISRPNLTFSTLTVSNMSPEDSSIYLCSAAGRQEDYGYTFGSGTRLTVV.

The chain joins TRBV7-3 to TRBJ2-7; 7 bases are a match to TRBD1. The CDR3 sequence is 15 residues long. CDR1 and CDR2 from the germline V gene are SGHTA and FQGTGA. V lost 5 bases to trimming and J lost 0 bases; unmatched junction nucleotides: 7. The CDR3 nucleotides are TGTGCCAGCAGCAAATGGGCAGGGGGCTCCTACGAGCAGTACTTC. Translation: CASSKWAGGSYEQYF.

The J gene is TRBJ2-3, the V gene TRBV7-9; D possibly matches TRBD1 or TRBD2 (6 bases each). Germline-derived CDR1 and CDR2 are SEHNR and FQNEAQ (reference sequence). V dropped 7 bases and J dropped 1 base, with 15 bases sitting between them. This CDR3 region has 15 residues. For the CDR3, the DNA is TGTGCCAGCAAGGGCTCGGAGGGGGGCACAGATACGCAGTATTTT. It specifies CASKGSEGGTDTQYF.

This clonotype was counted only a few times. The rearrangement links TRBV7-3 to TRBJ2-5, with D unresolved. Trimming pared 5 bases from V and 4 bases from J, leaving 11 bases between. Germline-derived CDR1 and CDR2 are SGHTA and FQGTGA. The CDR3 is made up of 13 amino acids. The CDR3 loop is CASSAFSRETQYF. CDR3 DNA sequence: TGTGCCAGCAGCGCGTTTAGCCGAGAGACCCAGTACTTC.

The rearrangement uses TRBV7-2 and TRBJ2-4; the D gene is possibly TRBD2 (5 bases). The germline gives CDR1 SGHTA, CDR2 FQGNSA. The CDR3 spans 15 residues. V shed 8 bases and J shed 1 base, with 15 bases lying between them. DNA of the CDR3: TGTGCCAGCGGGCGGGCGGTGATGGCCAAAAACATTCAGTACTTC. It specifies CASGRAVMAKNIQYF.

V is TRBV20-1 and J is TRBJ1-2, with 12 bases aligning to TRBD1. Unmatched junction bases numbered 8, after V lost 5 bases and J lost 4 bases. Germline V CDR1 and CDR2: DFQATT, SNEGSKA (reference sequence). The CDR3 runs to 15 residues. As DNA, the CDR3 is TGCAGTGCTGCAGGGGACAGGGGGCGAATCTATGGCTACACCTTC. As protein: CSAAGDRGRIYGYTF.

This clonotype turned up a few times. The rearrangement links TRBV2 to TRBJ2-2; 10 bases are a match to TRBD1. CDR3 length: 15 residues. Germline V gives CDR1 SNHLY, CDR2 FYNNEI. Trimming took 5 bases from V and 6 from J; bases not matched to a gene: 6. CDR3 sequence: CASSRDRGSSGELFF. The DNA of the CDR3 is TGTGCCAGCAGTAGGGACAGGGGCAGTTCCGGGGAGCTGTTTTTT.

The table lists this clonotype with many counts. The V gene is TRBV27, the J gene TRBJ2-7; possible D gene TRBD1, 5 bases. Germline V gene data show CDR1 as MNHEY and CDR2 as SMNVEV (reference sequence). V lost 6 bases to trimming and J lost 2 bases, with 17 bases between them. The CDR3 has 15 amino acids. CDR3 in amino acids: CASSPRAGSPYEQYV. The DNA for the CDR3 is TGTGCCAGCAGCCCCAGGGCAGGCAGTCCCTACGAGCAGTACGTC.

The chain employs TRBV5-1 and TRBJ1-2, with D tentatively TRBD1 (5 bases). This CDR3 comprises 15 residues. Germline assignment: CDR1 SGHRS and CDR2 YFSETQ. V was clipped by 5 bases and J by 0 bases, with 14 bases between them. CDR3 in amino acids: CASREGLEANYGYTF. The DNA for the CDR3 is TGCGCCAGCAGGGAGGGACTAGAAGCTAACTATGGCTACACCTTC.

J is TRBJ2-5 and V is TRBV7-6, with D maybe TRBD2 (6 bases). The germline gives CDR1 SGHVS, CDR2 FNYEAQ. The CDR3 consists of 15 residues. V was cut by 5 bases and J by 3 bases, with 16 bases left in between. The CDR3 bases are TGTGCCAGCAGCGCGCGACTAGATCGGAAAGAGACCCAGTACTTC. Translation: CASSARLDRKETQYF.

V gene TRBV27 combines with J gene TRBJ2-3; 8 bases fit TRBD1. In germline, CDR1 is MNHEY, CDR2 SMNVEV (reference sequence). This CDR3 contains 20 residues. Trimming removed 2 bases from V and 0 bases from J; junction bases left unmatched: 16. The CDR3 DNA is TGTGCCAGCAGTTTACGATCCCCAGGGGGCCTAATCACTAGCACAGATACGCAGTATTTT. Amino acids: CASSLRSPGGLITSTDTQYF.

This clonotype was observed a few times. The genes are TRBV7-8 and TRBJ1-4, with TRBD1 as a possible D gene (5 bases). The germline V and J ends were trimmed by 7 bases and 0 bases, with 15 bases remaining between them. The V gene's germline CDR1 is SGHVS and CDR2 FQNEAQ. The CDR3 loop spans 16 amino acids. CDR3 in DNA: TGTGCCAGCACCGGCGGGGCAGTTGCAACTAATGAAAAACTGTTTTTT. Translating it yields CASTGGAVATNEKLFF.

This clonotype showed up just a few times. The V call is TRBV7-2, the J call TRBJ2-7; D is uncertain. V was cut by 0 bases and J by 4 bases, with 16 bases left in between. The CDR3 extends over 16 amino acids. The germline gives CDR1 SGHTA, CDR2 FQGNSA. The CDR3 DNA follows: TGTGCCAGCAGCTTAGCTTCCCCCCGCAAGGAGTACGAGCAGTACGTC. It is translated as CASSLASPRKEYEQYV.